The clone carrying this T cell receptor beta chain has a single count. The antigen remains undetermined. The length of the CDR3 is 16 residues. The junction had 6 bases not matched to a gene; V was cut back by 1 base and J by 4 bases. In germline, CDR1 is SGHAT, CDR2 FQNNGV. The entry originates in a study of cytomegalovirus exposure and HLA in healthy donors. Vbeta (60) and Jbeta (13) primers were used in the PCR. The table came from immunoSEQ multiplex PCR; TCRdb's copy has only in-frame clones and leaves some out. Of about 160,000 clones listed, roughly 80% are singletons. Findings and caveats of the study: Reports showed the classifier diagnosing cytomegalovirus status with high specificity and sensitivity. Sequencing artifact likely explains a cluster of highly shared sequence variants. In vitro checks showed that three CMV-associated chains really do target CMV antigens.

V gene TRBV11-2 combines with J gene TRBJ2-3; 9 bases fit TRBD2. The TCR was taken from a woman aged 45-60 years in good health and CMV-seronegative. Sequencing was carried out using PBMCs. The chain's CDR3 is CASSLVPAGGPDTQYF. The CDR3 coding sequence is TGTGCCAGCAGCTTAGTACCAGCGGGGGGCCCAGATACGCAGTATTTT.